This TCR beta chain derives from a study of T cell repertoires in cytomegalovirus infection. Study background: A matching HLA type, together with CMV infection, was signaled by public TCR beta signatures. Study-level results: CMV-specific TCR beta clonotypes restricted by HLA-C dominated the ex vivo response. CMV carriers with the relevant HLA were identified by cumulative public TCR beta family frequency.

Points on this clonotype: Its antigen is not identified.

CDR3 length equals 14 residues. The V gene lost 0 bases and the J gene lost 2 bases, with 8 bases spanning the gap. CDR1 is DFQATT and CDR2 is SNEGSKA in the germline V gene (reference sequence). TCRdb passed the reads through MiXCR, listing each CDR3 protein once. This table has 630,000 or so distinct CDR3 sequences, 24% appearing once. The chain employs TRBV20-1 and TRBJ2-1, with D perhaps given as TRBD1 or TRBD2 (5 bases each). This clonotype was sampled from a human donor in good health (CMV status not recorded). Some clones in this sample may be carry-over from other donors' samples. The sequenced sample was CD8+ T cells from PBMCs. The CDR3 loop reads CSAREGEAYNEQFF. CDR3 sequence (DNA): TGCAGTGCTAGAGAGGGGGAAGCCTACAATGAGCAGTTCTTC.